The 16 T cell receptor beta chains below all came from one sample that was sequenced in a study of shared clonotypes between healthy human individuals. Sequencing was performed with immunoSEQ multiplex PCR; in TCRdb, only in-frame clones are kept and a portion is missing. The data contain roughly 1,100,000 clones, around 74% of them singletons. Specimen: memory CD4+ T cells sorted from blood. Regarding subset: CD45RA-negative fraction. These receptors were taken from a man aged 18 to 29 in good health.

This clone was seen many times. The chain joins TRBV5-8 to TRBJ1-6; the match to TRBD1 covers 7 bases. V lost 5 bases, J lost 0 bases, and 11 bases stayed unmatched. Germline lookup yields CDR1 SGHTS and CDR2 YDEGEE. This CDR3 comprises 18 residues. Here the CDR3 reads CASRPGQSYSSYNSPLHF. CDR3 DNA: TGTGCCAGCAGACCGGGACAGAGCTACAGCTCCTATAATTCACCCCTCCACTTT.

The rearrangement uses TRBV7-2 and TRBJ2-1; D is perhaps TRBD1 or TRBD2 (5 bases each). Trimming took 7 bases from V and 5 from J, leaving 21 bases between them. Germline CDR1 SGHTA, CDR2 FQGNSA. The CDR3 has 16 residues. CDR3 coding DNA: TGTGCCAGCATGCGGCAATCGGGACGATCGGACAATGAGCAGTTCTTC. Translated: CASMRQSGRSDNEQFF.

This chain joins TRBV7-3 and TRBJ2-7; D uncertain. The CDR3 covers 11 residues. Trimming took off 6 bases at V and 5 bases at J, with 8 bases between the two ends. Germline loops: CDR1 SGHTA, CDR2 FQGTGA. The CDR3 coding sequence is TGTGCCAGCAGTAGTGGTGACGAGCAGTACTTC. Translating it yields CASSSGDEQYF.

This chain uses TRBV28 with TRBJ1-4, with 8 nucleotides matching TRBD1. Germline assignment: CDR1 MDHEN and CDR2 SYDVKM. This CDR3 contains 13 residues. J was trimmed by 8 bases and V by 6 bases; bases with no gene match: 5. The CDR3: CASRDRVGEKLFF. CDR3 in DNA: TGTGCCAGCAGGGACAGGGTAGGAGAAAAACTGTTTTTT.

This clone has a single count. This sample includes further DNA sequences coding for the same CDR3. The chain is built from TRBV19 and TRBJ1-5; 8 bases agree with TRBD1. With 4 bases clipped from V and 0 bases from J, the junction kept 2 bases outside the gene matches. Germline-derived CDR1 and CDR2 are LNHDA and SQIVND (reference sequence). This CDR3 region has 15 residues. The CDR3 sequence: CASSRGQGSNQPQHF. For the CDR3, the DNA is TGTGCCAGTAGTAGAGGACAGGGTAGCAATCAGCCCCAGCATTTT.

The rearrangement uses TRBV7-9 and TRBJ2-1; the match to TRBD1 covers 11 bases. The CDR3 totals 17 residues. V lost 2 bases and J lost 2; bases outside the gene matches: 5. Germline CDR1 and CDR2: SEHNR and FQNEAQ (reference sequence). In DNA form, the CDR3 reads TGTGCCAGCAGCTTACCGGGGACAGGGGGAACCTACAATGAGCAGTTCTTC. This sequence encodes CASSLPGTGGTYNEQFF.

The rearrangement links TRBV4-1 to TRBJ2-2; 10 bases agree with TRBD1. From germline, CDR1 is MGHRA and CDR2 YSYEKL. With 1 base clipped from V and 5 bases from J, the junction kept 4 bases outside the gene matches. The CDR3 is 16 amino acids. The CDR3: CASSQGGTGATGELFF. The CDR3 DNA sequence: TGCGCCAGCAGCCAAGGGGGGACAGGGGCGACCGGGGAGCTGTTTTTT.

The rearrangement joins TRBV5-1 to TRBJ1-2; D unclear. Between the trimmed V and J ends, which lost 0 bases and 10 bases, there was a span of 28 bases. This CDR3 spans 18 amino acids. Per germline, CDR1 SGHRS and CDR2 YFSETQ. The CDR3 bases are TGCGCCAGCAGCTTGGAAGCGCTTGGGTCAGACTTACATAGTTCCTACACCTTC. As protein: CASSLEALGSDLHSSYTF.

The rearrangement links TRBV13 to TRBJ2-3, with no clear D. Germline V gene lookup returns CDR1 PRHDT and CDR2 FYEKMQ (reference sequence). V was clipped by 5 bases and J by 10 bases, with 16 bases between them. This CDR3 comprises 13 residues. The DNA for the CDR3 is TGTGCCAGCAGCCACACCAAAGCCTTTGCGCAGTATTTT. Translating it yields CASSHTKAFAQYF.

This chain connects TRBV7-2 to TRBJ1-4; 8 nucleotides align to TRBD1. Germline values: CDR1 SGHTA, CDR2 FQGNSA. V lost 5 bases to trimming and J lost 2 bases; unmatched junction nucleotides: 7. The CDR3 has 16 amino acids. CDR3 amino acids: CASSPRDRGTNEKLFF. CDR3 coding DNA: TGTGCCAGCAGCCCTCGCGACAGGGGCACTAATGAAAAACTGTTTTTT.

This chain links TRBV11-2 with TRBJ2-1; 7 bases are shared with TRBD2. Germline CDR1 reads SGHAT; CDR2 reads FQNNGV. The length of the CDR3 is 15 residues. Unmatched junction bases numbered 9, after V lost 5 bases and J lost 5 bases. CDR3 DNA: TGTGCCAGCAGCCTCAGGGCTAGCGGAGACAATGAGCAGTTCTTC. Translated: CASSLRASGDNEQFF. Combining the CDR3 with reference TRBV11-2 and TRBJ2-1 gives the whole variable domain EAGVAQSPRYKIIEKRQSVAFWCNPISGHATLYWYQQILGQGPKLLIQFQNNGVVDDSQLPKDRFSAERLKGVDSTLKIQPAKLEDSAVYLCASSLRASGDNEQFFGPGTRLTVL.

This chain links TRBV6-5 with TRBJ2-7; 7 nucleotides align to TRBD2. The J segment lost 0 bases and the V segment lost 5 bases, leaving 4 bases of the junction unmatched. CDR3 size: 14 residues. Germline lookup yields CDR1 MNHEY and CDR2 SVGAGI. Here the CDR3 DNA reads TGTGCCAGCAGTGAGAGCGGGATCTCCTACGAGCAGTACTTC. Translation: CASSESGISYEQYF.

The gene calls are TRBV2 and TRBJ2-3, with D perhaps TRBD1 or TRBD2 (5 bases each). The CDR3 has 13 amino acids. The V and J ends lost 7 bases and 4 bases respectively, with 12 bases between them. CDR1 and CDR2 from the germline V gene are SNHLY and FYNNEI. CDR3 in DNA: TGTGCCAGCATGGTAAGGGGACCAGATACGCAGTATTTT. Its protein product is CASMVRGPDTQYF.

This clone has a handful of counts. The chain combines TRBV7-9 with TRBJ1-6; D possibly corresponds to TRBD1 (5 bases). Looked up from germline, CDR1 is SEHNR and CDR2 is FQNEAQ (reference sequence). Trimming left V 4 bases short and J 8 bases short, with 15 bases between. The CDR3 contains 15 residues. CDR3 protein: CASSSGSGRHSPLHF. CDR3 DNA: TGTGCCAGCAGCTCAGGGTCAGGGCGTCATTCACCCCTCCACTTT.

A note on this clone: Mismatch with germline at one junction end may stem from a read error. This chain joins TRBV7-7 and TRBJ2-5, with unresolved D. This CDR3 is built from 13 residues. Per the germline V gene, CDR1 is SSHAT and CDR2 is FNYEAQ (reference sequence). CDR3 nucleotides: TGTGCTAGCAGCTTAGCAGAGGTGGAGACCCAGTACTTC. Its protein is CASSLAEVETQYF. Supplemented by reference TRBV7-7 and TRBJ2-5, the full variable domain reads GAGVSQSPRYKVTKRGQDVTLRCDPISSHATLYWYQQALGQGPEFLTYFNYEAQPDKSGLPSDRFSAERPEGSISTLTIQRTEQRDSAMYRCASSLAEVETQYFGPGTRLLVL.

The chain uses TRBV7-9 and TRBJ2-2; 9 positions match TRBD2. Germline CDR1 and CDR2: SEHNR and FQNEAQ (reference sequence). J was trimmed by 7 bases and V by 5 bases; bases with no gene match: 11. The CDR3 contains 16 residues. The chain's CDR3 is CASSPGLASPGGELFF. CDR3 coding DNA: TGTGCCAGCAGCCCGGGACTAGCTTCTCCGGGCGGGGAGCTGTTTTTT. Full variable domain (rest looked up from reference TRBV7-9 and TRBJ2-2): DTGVSQNPRHKITKRGQNVTFRCDPISEHNRLYWYRQTLGQGPEFLTYFQNEAQLEKSRLLSDRFSAERPKGSFSTLEIQRTEQGDSAMYLCASSPGLASPGGELFFGEGSRLTVL.